This record covers a single T cell receptor (beta chain). This receptor's antigen is unknown. No much larger clonotype is one base removed from it; base qualities were not supplied. The library was generated by the immunoSEQ multiplex PCR assay. A mixture of 60 forward primers for TCR Vbeta segments and 13 reverse primers for TCR Jbeta segments was used in the multiplex PCR. The CDR3 region of rearranged TCR beta genes was amplified from genomic DNA with a multiplex PCR assay. The amplified TCR beta libraries were sequenced on the Illumina HiSeq System as 87-base-pair reads. On the study's bioinformatics: Across the 670 or so repertoires, a later analysis counted tens of millions of unique TCR beta chains, around 11 million of which were shared by at least two donors. Raw reads were error-corrected and collapsed into unique sequences with a nearest-neighbor algorithm that merged closely related sequences to remove PCR and sequencing errors. V, D and J gene segments were assigned by aligning CDR3 sequences to IMGT reference sequences. Each retained sequence needed at least a six-nucleotide match to both a V gene segment and a J gene segment. Rearrangements were classified as productive when the CDR3 lacked stop codons and remained in frame with V and J, and all other rearrangements were classified as non-productive. Following IMGT convention, CDR3 was defined as the stretch from the second conserved V-encoded cysteine to the conserved J-encoded phenylalanine. In an earlier analysis of just under 600 of the donors, sequences lacking an unambiguous match to a single V gene segment were excluded. In an earlier analysis of about 590 of the donors, a V segment was called functional when productive rearrangements were above 56.7%, and segregating when the standard deviation between donors exceeded 5%. A statistical classification framework was built for diagnosing cytomegalovirus status from the catalog of TCR beta chain sequences. In a later analysis, V and J genes were assigned by comparing TCR nucleotide sequences against IMGT/GENE-DB human TR gene sequences. In a later analysis, CDR3 sequences and most-parsimonious VDJ recombination scenarios were assigned using the TCRdist pipeline. In a later analysis, every TCR beta chain was defined by the combination of its CDR3 amino acid sequence and its V-gene family, and reads without a unique V-gene family were dropped. As a way to deal with suspected cross-contamination and a sequencing artifact, a later analysis dropped roughly 620 nucleotide sequences that were highly shared and had low generation probability. In a later analysis, a clonal expansion index for each public chain was calculated from normalized within-repertoire ranks of inferred template counts. In a later analysis, generation probabilities were computed with a VDJ recombination model fitted to out-of-frame rearrangements, and the resulting probabilities were checked against IGoR. In a later analysis, TCR-TCR, TCR-HLA and TCR-CMV co-occurrence was scored with hypergeometric tests, and a repertoire-size bias correction was applied to TCR pairs. In a later analysis, false discovery rates were estimated by permuting HLA or CMV assignments 20 times. In a later analysis, co-occurring TCRs were grouped with DBSCAN, and TCRdist sequence similarity was added when clustering was performed within HLA-allele-positive subsets. Repertoires with fewer than 30,000 or more than 120,000 public chains were left out of co-occurrence clustering, as were about five repertoires with anomalous nucleotide sharing. TCRdb's version of the immuneACCESS table is confined to in-frame rearrangements and falls short of the full clone set. An unresolved V gene accounts for under half of the shortfall where checked; the remainder is of unknown origin. From that table come the V and J calls and clone size; the DNA was used to work out D and trimming. A total of 95,000 to 150,000 clones appear in this sample, around 66% of them only once. The top ten clonotypes cover 8% to 9% of the sample.

These data belong to a study of cytomegalovirus exposure and HLA in healthy donors (dated by TCRdb to the late 2010s). A note on the overall study: According to an earlier analysis of 587 of the donors, some 180 million T cells yielded roughly 100 million unique TCR beta sequences and approximately 280 Gb of sequence data. Approximately 300 gigabases of sequencing data and around 80 million unique TCR sequences made up an early release that covered around 640 HLA-typed donors. Of the 350 to 450 genotyped donors, about 80% fell in the genetic ancestry cluster associated with self-reported Caucasian donors. The study was designed to test whether signatures of past pathogen exposure could be identified by cataloging public T cell receptors. The study used immunosequencing to profile the T cell repertoires of approximately 630 subjects and linked those repertoires to cytomegalovirus serostatus. A separate validation cohort of 100 to 150 different subjects was used in addition to the approximately 670-subject first cohort. To predict cytomegalovirus infection status, the study brought together high-throughput TCR immunosequencing, statistical association of individual TCRs with disease status, and machine learning. A later analysis re-analyzed previously published TCR beta repertoires from hundreds of donors and added high-resolution HLA genotyping to study TCR occurrence patterns. Rather than using new phenotypic data, the later analysis identified candidate immune exposures from TCR beta sequences and from how often those sequences occurred across donors. In an earlier analysis of a few hundred of the donors, high-throughput TCR beta sequencing was used to judge whether each TCR beta V gene segment behaved as functional or pseudogenic. Donor age, sex, ethnicity and CMV serostatus were compiled together with the repertoire data. A later genetic analysis used genome-wide SNP genotypes for about 60% of the roughly 670 donors, treating that subset as a discovery cohort. Every repertoire in the discovery cohort had been generated on one and the same sequencing platform. HLA typing included class I and class II loci at four-digit resolution. The number of typed donors differed by locus: about 620-630 for A, B, C, DRB1 and DQB1; approximately 520 for DQA1; 600 to 610 for DPA1; and approximately 450 for DPB1. Roughly 5 DR-DQ haplotypes were handled as single units for association and clustering, since linkage in the cohort was strong. On average, 235,054 unique TCR beta nucleotide sequences were sequenced per donor among a few hundred genotyped donors of the cohort, with 15% to 20% of those sequences being non-productive. What the authors observed across the whole study: A later analysis found that HLA-associated TCR beta chains were more clonally expanded and had lower generation probabilities than equally common non-associated chains. Sequencing depth was assumed to be roughly uniform across donors in the presence/absence analyses, though that assumption may not hold. An association between a missense DCLRE1C variant and V-gene and J-gene trimming of TCR beta chains was found in a later genetic analysis and replicated in an independent cohort. Most CMV-associated TCR beta chains appeared to be HLA-restricted in a later analysis, and the HLA associations seemed to be driven largely by CMV exposure. A cluster of highly shared sequence variants was judged likely to be a technical artifact of the sequencing pipeline. Broadly in line with IMGT annotations, most TCR beta V segments showed up in productive rearrangements about 90% or about 30% of the time in an earlier analysis of approximately 600 of the donors. For the cohort, immune exposure information was limited to CMV serostatus. The authors suggested that the approach could potentially be extended to other disease states and immunological phenotypes. Cytomegalovirus status was reported to be diagnosed by the classifier with high specificity and sensitivity in both the original and validation cohorts. Correlated functional status among segregating V segments might reflect linkage disequilibrium, but an unknown experimental factor could not be ruled out. A total of 164 TCR beta chains were listed by the study as associated with cytomegalovirus. A further reported finding was that TCR beta sequences accurately predicted the HLA-A and HLA-B alleles for most subjects in the first cohort. Most TCR sequences were seen in very few donors, while some public TCRs were found in many individuals. Some IMGT-functional V segments, including TRBV6-2 and TRBV6-3, could not be distinguished by the 87-base-pair reads and were therefore excluded. Strong co-occurrence of HLA alleles, especially DR and DQ, made assigning TCR associations to individual alleles difficult. A few of the identified cytomegalovirus-associated TCR beta chains were confirmed in vitro to be specific for cytomegalovirus antigens. Some 15 rarely observed V segments, including chromosome 9 orphons, were excluded from the earlier analysis of just under 600 of the donors because counts were too low. HLA typing was unavailable for some donors at each locus, so association tests used only the typed subset. A later genetic analysis reported fewer N-insertions in productive TCRs among donors in an Asian-associated ancestry cluster than the roughly 640-donor mean. Several of the top co-occurrence clusters appeared to be linked to parvovirus B19, influenza, CMV and Epstein-Barr virus, according to a later analysis. According to a later analysis, TCR association rates differed among HLA loci, with DRB1 alleles showing the most associated TCRs and HLA-C alleles showing the fewest. This cohort had only TCR beta chains sequenced, and the lack of alpha or paired-chain data limited which features could be detected. In a later analysis, more than 15,000 TCR beta sequences were associated with specific HLA alleles at a false discovery rate of 0.05.

The cysteine opens and the phenylalanine closes a CDR3 of 15 amino acids. Of all the DNA, just the CDR3 is kept, 45 bases in frame from base 1. The junction shows trimming of 2 bases on V and 6 bases on J, plus 13 bases between the germline ends. CDR1 MNHNY and CDR2 SVGAGI were looked up in the germline V gene (reference sequence). The cohort comprised around 700 healthy bone marrow donors. All cohort members were sampled while nominally healthy, although unrecorded immune exposures were likely present. The donor was CMV seropositive and was included in the group of 270 or so seropositive cohort members. A peripheral blood sample was collected from each donor, and TCR beta sequencing was performed on peripheral blood mononuclear cells. The Qiagen DNeasy Blood Extraction Kit was used to extract genomic DNA from the blood cell samples.

This clonotype was sampled from a woman in her 40s in good health and CMV-seropositive. The rearranged chain carries TRBV6-6 and TRBJ1-4; the D gene lacks a confident call. The specimen was PBMCs. The bases are TGTGCCAGCAGTTACGCGGTACACGATGATGAAAAACTGTTTTTT. It translates as CASSYAVHDDEKLFF.